A single sample is the source of the 25 T cell receptor beta chains below, sequenced in a study of blood T cell repertoires in COVID-19. Produced via immunoSEQ multiplex PCR; TCRdb's table is partial and in-frame only. The data contain about 34,000 clones, over 70% of them singletons. Sequencing was done on a sample of peripheral blood. These receptors were taken from a man older than 75 with acute or convalescent COVID-19.

The rearrangement uses TRBV3-1 (or the pseudogene TRBV3-2) and TRBJ1-1; 10 nucleotides align to TRBD1. Unmatched junction bases numbered 7, after V lost 4 bases and J lost 5 bases. CDR1 LGHDT and CDR2 YNNKEL come from the germline V gene (reference sequence). The length of the CDR3 is 15 residues. CDR3 in DNA: TGTGCCAGCAGCCCACCCGGGACAGGGGTTACTGAAGCTTTCTTT. This translates into CASSPPGTGVTEAFF.

This chain joins TRBV19 and TRBJ1-1, with TRBD1 matching over 12 bases. V shed 6 bases and J 5 bases; nucleotides not matched to a gene: 7. The CDR3 contains 15 residues. In germline, CDR1 is LNHDA, CDR2 SQIVND (reference sequence). This chain's CDR3 is CASSRRGQGATEAFF. As DNA, the CDR3 is TGTGCCAGTAGCAGAAGGGGACAGGGGGCGACTGAAGCTTTCTTT.

The gene calls are TRBV14 and TRBJ2-5; tentatively, D is TRBD1 (6 bases). Germline V gene data show CDR1 as SGHDN and CDR2 as FVKESK. There are 14 residues in the CDR3. Trimming removed 4 bases at V and 2 bases at J, with 11 bases between. CDR3 coding DNA: TGTGCCAGCAGCCGGAACAGGGCACAAGAGACCCAGTACTTC. Amino acids: CASSRNRAQETQYF. Supplemented by reference TRBV14 and TRBJ2-5, the full variable domain reads EAGVTQFPSHSVIEKGQTVTLRCDPISGHDNLYWYRRVMGKEIKFLLHFVKESKQDESGMPNNRFLAERTGGTYSTLKVQPAELEDSGVYFCASSRNRAQETQYFGPGTRLLVL.

The chain uses TRBV20-1 and TRBJ2-3, with 9 bases that match TRBD2. This CDR3 spans 18 amino acids. The junction had 15 bases not matched to a gene; V was cut back by 3 bases and J by 2 bases. Germline-derived CDR1 and CDR2 are DFQATT and SNEGSKA (reference sequence). The CDR3 DNA follows: TGCAGTGCTAGTTCCGGACTAGCGCGAATATCAAACACAGATACGCAGTATTTT. Protein sequence: CSASSGLARISNTDTQYF.

The chain is built from TRBV2 and TRBJ2-2; D may be TRBD2 (5 bases). Germline CDR1 reads SNHLY; CDR2 reads FYNNEI. V was cut by 4 bases and J by 6 bases, with 12 bases left in between. The CDR3 is 14 amino acids. CDR3 bases: TGTGCCAGCAGTGTTGAGGGAGTAGCCGGGGAGCTGTTTTTT. This codes for CASSVEGVAGELFF.

This chain connects TRBV6-5 to TRBJ1-2, with unresolved D. Per the germline V gene, CDR1 is MNHEY and CDR2 is SVGAGI. There are 12 residues in the CDR3. Trimming stripped 1 base from V and 7 bases from J, with 7 bases between. DNA of the CDR3: TGTGCCAGCAGTTACTATGAGGGTGGCTACACCTTC. Translating it yields CASSYYEGGYTF.

The gene calls are TRBV19 and TRBJ2-7; 7 bases match TRBD2. Unmatched junction bases numbered 11, after V lost 6 bases and J lost 3 bases. From germline, CDR1 is LNHDA and CDR2 SQIVND (reference sequence). This CDR3 has 15 residues. In DNA form, the CDR3 reads TGTGCCAGTAGCAAGATTCGCGGGGGAGGCTACGAGCAGTACTTC. Amino acid sequence: CASSKIRGGGYEQYF.

The chain has TRBV7-9 and TRBJ1-1, with D perhaps matching TRBD1 (6 bases). Germline assignment: CDR1 SEHNR and CDR2 FQNEAQ (reference sequence). This CDR3 spans 15 amino acids. V was shortened by 3 bases and J by 4 bases, with 15 bases between the two germline ends. The CDR3 DNA reads TGTGCCAGCAGCTTCAAGTATGGACAGTTCACTGAAGCTTTCTTT. Protein sequence: CASSFKYGQFTEAFF.

The chain is built from TRBV5-1 and TRBJ1-2, with no clear D. Trimming removed 0 bases at V and 6 bases at J, with 15 bases between. Germline CDR1 and CDR2: SGHRS and YFSETQ. The CDR3 is 15 amino acids. CDR3 loop: CASSLGGQVVDGYTF. DNA for the CDR3: TGCGCCAGCAGCTTGGGCGGGCAGGTGGTCGATGGCTACACCTTC. Using reference TRBV5-1 and TRBJ1-2 for the parts outside the CDR3, the full variable domain is KAGVTQTPRYLIKTRGQQVTLSCSPISGHRSVSWYQQTPGQGLQFLFEYFSETQRNKGNFPGRFSGRQFSNSRSEMNVSTLELGDSALYLCASSLGGQVVDGYTFGSGTRLTVV.

About this clone itself: At one of its ends the junction is not consistent with the germline gene, which may arise from a read error. CDR3: CARSGAETSGGEAQYF. In nucleotides, the CDR3 is TGCGCCCGCAGCGGGGCTGAGACTAGCGGGGGGGAGGCCCAGTACTTC. This rearrangement joins TRBV5-1 to TRBJ2-5; TRBD2 aligns across 14 bases. Germline V CDR1 and CDR2: SGHRS, YFSETQ. This CDR3 has 16 amino acids.

The CDR3 reads CASSSRDRGLQETQYF. The CDR3 DNA reads TGTGCCAGCAGCTCCCGGGACAGGGGACTTCAAGAGACCCAGTACTTC. V usage is TRBV3-1 (or the pseudogene TRBV3-2) and J usage is TRBJ2-5, with 10 bases fitting TRBD1. Germline V gene lookup returns CDR1 LGHDT and CDR2 YNNKEL (reference sequence). The V and J ends lost 5 bases and 2 bases, in that order; junction bases with no gene match: 8. This CDR3 is built from 16 residues.

This chain links TRBV4-2 with TRBJ2-3; possibly TRBD2 for D (5 bases). This CDR3 has 16 amino acids. From germline, CDR1 is LGHNA and CDR2 YNFKEQ. V shed 1 base and J shed 1 base, with 12 bases lying between them. The CDR3 loop reads CASSQVKASRTDTQYF. The DNA for the CDR3 is TGTGCCAGCAGCCAAGTTAAGGCTAGCCGCACAGATACGCAGTATTTT.

The genes are TRBV7-6 and TRBJ2-7, with a possible D match to TRBD1 (5 bases). This CDR3 is built from 14 residues. Germline CDR1 reads SGHVS; CDR2 reads FNYEAQ. V shed 1 base and J shed 0 bases, with 7 bases lying between them. The CDR3 sequence: CASSLGQNSYEQYF. The CDR3 nucleotides read TGTGCCAGCAGCTTAGGACAGAACTCCTACGAGCAGTACTTC.

This clone was observed a single time. The V gene is TRBV11-2, the J gene TRBJ2-3; 8 positions agree with TRBD2. Trimming at V came to 2 bases and at J to 0 bases, leaving 4 bases not matched to a gene. Germline CDR1 is SGHAT and CDR2 is FQNNGV. The CDR3 is made up of 16 amino acids. CDR3 sequence: CASSLKGTRSTDTQYF. The CDR3, as DNA: TGTGCCAGCAGCTTAAAAGGGACTAGAAGCACAGATACGCAGTATTTT. The full variable domain, in which reference TRBV11-2 and TRBJ2-3 provide the parts outside the CDR3, is EAGVAQSPRYKIIEKRQSVAFWCNPISGHATLYWYQQILGQGPKLLIQFQNNGVVDDSQLPKDRFSAERLKGVDSTLKIQPAKLEDSAVYLCASSLKGTRSTDTQYFGPGTRLTVL.

The J gene is TRBJ1-2, the V gene TRBV3-1 (or the pseudogene TRBV3-2); D is unclear. V was clipped by 4 bases and J by 4 bases, with 13 bases between them. Germline lookup yields CDR1 LGHDT and CDR2 YNNKEL (reference sequence). The CDR3 length is 14 residues. CDR3 sequence reads: CASSPPTEGYGYTF. In DNA, the CDR3 is TGTGCCAGCAGCCCGCCCACAGAAGGCTATGGCTACACCTTC.

V usage is TRBV30 and J usage is TRBJ2-5, with TRBD2 matching over 10 bases. Germline lookup yields CDR1 GTSNPN and CDR2 SVGIG (reference sequence). The CDR3 consists of 14 residues. Trimming cost V 3 bases and J 3 bases; bases outside gene matches: 4. CDR3 bases: TGTGCCTGGAGCGCTAGCGGGAGAGAAGAGACCCAGTACTTC. It specifies CAWSASGREETQYF.

The chain carries TRBV4-2 and TRBJ1-5, with 10 bases that match TRBD1. The CDR3 covers 15 residues. Germline V gene sequence: CDR1 LGHNA, CDR2 YNFKEQ. The trim removed 1 base at V and 5 bases at J, leaving 2 bases unmatched. As DNA, the CDR3 is TGTGCCAGCAGCCAAGTTGGGACAGGGGATCAGCCCCAGCATTTT. Its translation is CASSQVGTGDQPQHF.

The V gene is TRBV6-2 or TRBV6-3, the J gene TRBJ2-1; 7 bases are shared with TRBD2. This CDR3 is 15 amino acids long. The V gene end was trimmed by 5 bases and the J gene end by 8 bases; junction bases not matched to a gene: 12. The germline gives CDR1 MNHEY, CDR2 SVGEGT. The CDR3 nucleotides read TGTGCCAGCAGTGGGAGGGGAGAGGATTACTATGAGCAGTTCTTC. Protein: CASSGRGEDYYEQFF.

This clone was observed a single time. The chain links TRBV5-1 to TRBJ2-1; D is uncertain. V was trimmed by 4 bases and J by 0 bases, leaving 8 bases between them. In germline, CDR1 is SGHRS, CDR2 YFSETQ. CDR3 length: 14 residues. The CDR3 sequence is CASSLTHSYNEQFF. CDR3 DNA: TGCGCCAGCAGCCTGACACACTCCTACAATGAGCAGTTCTTC.

The chain has TRBV19 and TRBJ2-5, with D perhaps TRBD2 (6 bases). V was clipped by 2 bases and J by 4 bases, with 11 bases between them. In germline, CDR1 is LNHDA, CDR2 SQIVND (reference sequence). The CDR3 loop spans 14 amino acids. In nucleotides, the CDR3 is TGTGCCAGTAGTATATTAGGGACTGGAGAGACCCAGTACTTC. It yields the protein CASSILGTGETQYF. Based on the CDR3 plus reference TRBV19 and TRBJ2-5, the full variable domain is DGGITQSPKYLFRKEGQNVTLSCEQNLNHDAMYWYRQDPGQGLRLIYYSQIVNDFQKGDIAEGYSVSREKKESFPLTVTSAQKNPTAFYLCASSILGTGETQYFGPGTRLLVL.

V is TRBV3-1 (or the pseudogene TRBV3-2) and J is TRBJ2-1; D is possibly TRBD2 (6 bases). Per the germline V gene, CDR1 is LGHDT and CDR2 is YNNKEL (reference sequence). Trimming removed 0 bases at V and 2 bases at J, with 11 bases between. The length of the CDR3 is 16 residues. The DNA of the CDR3 is TGTGCCAGCAGCCAAGATTTTTCGGGGGCCTACAATGAGCAGTTCTTC. It encodes CASSQDFSGAYNEQFF.

The CDR3 DNA is TGCGCCAGCAGCTCCGGCCAGGCGGGGGTGGCCAAAAACATTCAGTACTTC. This translates into CASSSGQAGVAKNIQYF. The V gene is TRBV5-1, the J gene TRBJ2-4, with TRBD2 matching over 7 bases. CDR3 length: 17 residues. Losses at the gene ends were 3 bases for V and 1 base for J; bases not matched to a gene: 10. Germline V gene sequence: CDR1 SGHRS, CDR2 YFSETQ.

This chain uses TRBV4-1 with TRBJ2-7, with a weak D call TRBD2 (5 bases). There are 15 residues in the CDR3. The V gene's germline CDR1 is MGHRA and CDR2 YSYEKL. Trimming stripped 3 bases from V and 0 bases from J, with 12 bases between. The CDR3 reads CASSQAGSSSYEQYF. In nucleotides, the CDR3 is TGCGCCAGCAGCCAGGCGGGCAGTAGCTCCTACGAGCAGTACTTC.

The chain uses TRBV6-5 and TRBJ1-2, with TRBD1 as a possible D gene (5 bases). CDR1 and CDR2 from the germline V gene are MNHEY and SVGAGI. This CDR3 region has 12 residues. Trimming stripped 0 bases from V and 8 bases from J, with 7 bases between. The CDR3 DNA reads as TGTGCCAGCAGTTACTCAGGGGCCGGCTACACCTTC. Translation gives CASSYSGAGYTF.

This sequence joins TRBV7-2 and TRBJ2-5, with TRBD1 identical over 9 bases. The CDR3 extends over 17 amino acids. Germline V gene data show CDR1 as SGHTA and CDR2 as FQGNSA. J gave up 4 bases and V 4 bases, and 13 bases lay outside the gene matches. The CDR3 region is CASSSGLVDRGIETQYF. The DNA for the CDR3 is TGTGCCAGCAGCTCCGGTTTAGTGGACAGGGGTATAGAGACCCAGTACTTC.